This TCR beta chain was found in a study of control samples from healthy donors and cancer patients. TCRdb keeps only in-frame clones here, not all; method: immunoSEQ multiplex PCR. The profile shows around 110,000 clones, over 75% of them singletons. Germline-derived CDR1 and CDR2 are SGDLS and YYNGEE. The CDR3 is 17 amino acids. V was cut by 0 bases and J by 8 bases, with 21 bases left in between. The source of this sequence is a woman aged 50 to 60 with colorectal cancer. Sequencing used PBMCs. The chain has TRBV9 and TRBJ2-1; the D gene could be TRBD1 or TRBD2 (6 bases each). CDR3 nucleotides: TGTGCCAGCAGCGTAGCTGGAGGGGGGCTCTCGGGCCATGAGCAGTTCTTC. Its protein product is CASSVAGGGLSGHEQFF.